One and the same sample provided the 19 T cell receptor beta chains below, sequenced in a study of blood T cell repertoires in COVID-19 (dated by TCRdb to about 2020). The library was built by means of the immunoSEQ multiplex PCR assay. Entries here come from immuneACCESS through TCRdb and include only in-frame sequences with V and J called. Some clones fail to appear in such tables; in the studies checked, an unresolved V gene covers under half of the shortfall, and the cause of the remainder is unknown. The sample table contains approximately 300,000 clones; only one count was recorded for around 85% of them. The ten largest clonotypes hold about 2% of the sample. The sequenced sample was PBMCs or T cells enriched from blood (not recorded which). These receptors all stem from a woman in her 30s who had been exposed to COVID-19.

The V call is TRBV3-1 (or the pseudogene TRBV3-2), the J call TRBJ1-1; tentatively, D is TRBD1 (5 bases). Trimming cost V 1 base and J 6 bases, with 9 bases left between them. CDR1 and CDR2 (germline): LGHDT, YNNKEL (reference sequence). The CDR3 extends over 13 amino acids. The CDR3 bases are TGTGCCAGCAGCCAAGCACAGGACCCTGAAGCTTTCTTT. Translating it yields CASSQAQDPEAFF.

J is TRBJ2-1 and V is TRBV6-1; D unresolved. The length of the CDR3 is 13 residues. Trimming stripped 2 bases from V and 4 bases from J, with 6 bases between. Germline V gene data show CDR1 as MNHNS and CDR2 as SASEGT. CDR3 in amino acids: CASSESRYNEQFF. CDR3 nucleotides: TGTGCCAGCAGTGAATCCCGGTACAATGAGCAGTTCTTC.

The chain couples TRBV7-2 to TRBJ2-4; maybe TRBD2 (5 bases). Trimming took 5 bases from V and 5 from J, leaving 13 bases between them. This CDR3 contains 14 residues. Germline assignment: CDR1 SGHTA and CDR2 FQGNSA. Here the CDR3 DNA reads TGTGCCAGCAGCCCTACTAGGGCCGAAAACATTCAGTACTTC. Translating it yields CASSPTRAENIQYF.

The V and J genes are TRBV4-1 and TRBJ1-5, with TRBD1 matching 9 bases. There are 18 residues in the CDR3. Losses at the gene ends were 1 base for V and 0 bases for J; bases not matched to a gene: 7. Germline CDR1 and CDR2: MGHRA and YSYEKL. DNA for the CDR3: TGCGCCAGCAGCCAAGGGATGGGACAGGGCGATAGCAATCAGCCCCAGCATTTT. This sequence encodes CASSQGMGQGDSNQPQHF.

The rearrangement uses TRBV20-1 and TRBJ1-6; unclear D gene. This CDR3 region has 11 residues. Germline CDR1 is DFQATT and CDR2 is SNEGSKA (reference sequence). Trimming took off 3 bases at V and 14 bases at J, with 11 bases between the two ends. The CDR3 spells CSASLGMSLHF. As DNA, the CDR3 is TGCAGTGCTAGTCTCGGTATGTCCCTCCACTTT.

V gene TRBV2 combines with J gene TRBJ1-1; TRBD1 agrees at 9 bases. The CDR3 length is 14 residues. Trimming cost V 6 bases and J 7 bases; bases outside gene matches: 9. Per the germline V gene, CDR1 is SNHLY and CDR2 is FYNNEI. The DNA of the CDR3 is TGTGCCAGCAGCGTCATTCCGGGACAGGGTGAAGCTTTCTTT. This encodes CASSVIPGQGEAFF.

The chain combines TRBV6-1 with TRBJ1-6; 9 nucleotides match TRBD1. This CDR3 spans 17 amino acids. CDR1 MNHNS and CDR2 SASEGT come from the germline V gene. V shed 6 bases and J 5 bases; nucleotides not matched to a gene: 11. The CDR3 protein is CASSERVQGANNSPLHF. Here the CDR3 DNA reads TGTGCCAGCAGCGAACGGGTACAGGGGGCCAATAATTCACCCCTCCACTTT.

In this sample, this clone turned up once. This rearrangement joins TRBV27 to TRBJ2-7; 8 nucleotides match TRBD2. The V gene's germline CDR1 is MNHEY and CDR2 SMNVEV (reference sequence). J gave up 4 bases and V 7 bases, and 12 bases lay outside the gene matches. The CDR3 is 15 residues long. CDR3 nucleotides: TGTGCCAGCACCCCGGGGTCGGGGGGGAAATACGAGCAGTACTTC. Residues: CASTPGSGGKYEQYF.

This chain links TRBV5-4 with TRBJ2-1; TRBD2 is a possible D gene (5 bases). Germline V gives CDR1 SGHNT, CDR2 YYREEE (reference sequence). CDR3 size: 16 residues. The ends were cut back, 1 base at V and 0 bases at J, with 11 bases in the middle. CDR3 region: CASSLRELSSYNEQFF. CDR3 DNA: TGTGCCAGCAGCTTGCGGGAATTGAGCTCCTACAATGAGCAGTTCTTC.

The chain recombines TRBV11-3 with TRBJ2-7; 8 nucleotides agree with TRBD2. V lost 1 base and J lost 6; bases outside the gene matches: 2. Germline V gene lookup returns CDR1 SGHNT and CDR2 YENEEA. CDR3 length: 13 amino acids. CDR3 sequence: CASSLARGGEQYF. The CDR3 DNA sequence: TGTGCCAGCAGCTTAGCCCGGGGGGGCGAGCAGTACTTC.

The V call is TRBV4-2, the J call TRBJ2-1; D is perhaps TRBD2 (6 bases). From germline, CDR1 is LGHNA and CDR2 YNFKEQ. V dropped 6 bases and J dropped 0 bases, with 15 bases sitting between them. The CDR3 totals 16 residues. The CDR3 nucleotides read TGTGCCAGCAGTGGGACTGCCCGGAGCTCCTACAATGAGCAGTTCTTC. Its translation is CASSGTARSSYNEQFF.

Written as DNA, the CDR3 is TGTGCCAGCAGCTTAGGTCAGAACACCGGGGAGCTGTTTTTT. Translating gives CASSLGQNTGELFF. The chain couples TRBV13 to TRBJ2-2; D gene unclear. The V end lost 0 bases, the J end lost 1 base, and 3 bases lay between the germline ends. The length of the CDR3 is 14 residues. Germline assignment: CDR1 PRHDT and CDR2 FYEKMQ (reference sequence).

The chain recombines TRBV9 with TRBJ2-7; a weak D match, TRBD2 (6 bases). This CDR3 is 17 amino acids long. Germline-derived CDR1 and CDR2 are SGDLS and YYNGEE. V lost 3 bases, J lost 0 bases, and 19 bases lay in between. The CDR3 DNA reads as TGTGCCAGCAGCGGGGGGTCCGGGGGACCCCTCTCCTACGAGCAGTACTTC. It encodes CASSGGSGGPLSYEQYF.

The V call is TRBV5-1, the J call TRBJ2-2, with 13 positions matching TRBD2. The CDR3 length is 15 residues. The junction had 4 bases not matched to a gene; V was cut back by 3 bases and J by 8 bases. In germline, CDR1 is SGHRS, CDR2 YFSETQ. The CDR3 loop reads CASSSGTSGIGELFF. The CDR3 bases are TGCGCCAGCAGCTCCGGGACTAGCGGGATTGGGGAGCTGTTTTTT.

V and J are TRBV4-1 and TRBJ1-2; the D is unclear. Germline assignment: CDR1 MGHRA and CDR2 YSYEKL. The CDR3 is 15 amino acids. The germline V and J ends were trimmed by 0 bases and 4 bases, with 12 bases remaining between them. CDR3 region: CASSQDYGGVYGYTF. The CDR3 region has the DNA TGCGCCAGCAGCCAAGATTACGGCGGTGTCTATGGCTACACCTTC.

This chain connects TRBV27 to TRBJ2-5; possibly TRBD2 for D (5 bases). Per germline, CDR1 MNHEY and CDR2 SMNVEV (reference sequence). Trimming stripped 4 bases from V and 3 bases from J, with 6 bases between. CDR3 length: 12 residues. This CDR3 is CASSWGEETQYF. The CDR3 coding sequence is TGTGCCAGCAGTTGGGGAGAAGAGACCCAGTACTTC.

This clone was observed a single time. This chain joins TRBV2 and TRBJ1-1; no definite D call. The ends were cut back, 5 bases at V and 5 bases at J, with 21 bases in the middle. CDR1 is SNHLY and CDR2 is FYNNEI in the germline V gene. The CDR3 length is 16 residues. The CDR3 nucleotides are TGTGCCAGCAGTCCTACACTCGGACGGGAAGGAACTGAAGCTTTCTTT. Residues: CASSPTLGREGTEAFF.

This chain connects TRBV2 to TRBJ1-4; D perhaps matches TRBD1 (6 bases). V was clipped by 11 bases and J by 2 bases, with 15 bases between them. This CDR3 is built from 14 residues. Germline CDR1 SNHLY, CDR2 FYNNEI. CDR3: CADSDRSTNEKLFF. CDR3 DNA: TGTGCCGATTCCGACAGGTCGACTAATGAAAAACTGTTTTTT. Full variable domain (rest looked up from reference TRBV2 and TRBJ1-4): EPEVTQTPSHQVTQMGQEVILRCVPISNHLYFYWYRQILGQKVEFLVSFYNNEISEKSEIFDDQFSVERPDGSNFTLKIRSTKLEDSAMYFCADSDRSTNEKLFFGSGTQLSVL.

J is TRBJ1-2 and V is TRBV27; perhaps TRBD1 as D (6 bases). Deletions cut 4 bases from V and 6 bases from J, with 12 bases between. CDR1 is MNHEY, CDR2 SMNVEV, per germline (reference sequence). The CDR3 runs 13 residues. CDR3 loop: CASSSAGADGYTF. CDR3 nucleotide sequence: TGTGCCAGCAGTTCCGCAGGGGCGGATGGCTACACCTTC.